This T cell receptor beta chain was identified during a study of identical twins. Findings and caveats of the study: Within cord blood, abundant beta clonotypes carried fewer insertions, but memory repertoires showed no such trend.

This clonotype was detected ten times or more. Its specificity is unknown. Template switching added a universal primer site; cDNA carried unique molecular identifiers. TCRdb independently ran MiXCR on the 5' RACE reads; one entry per CDR3 protein. The table includes around 670,000 distinct CDR3 sequences, 5.5% to 7.5% detected once. The source material was naive T cells sorted from blood. The source of this sequence is a man aged 18 to 30 in good health.

The CDR3: CASSPLHGGDTQYF. CDR3 nucleotides: TGTGCCAGCTCACCGTTACACGGGGGAGATACGCAGTATTTT. The V gene is TRBV18, the J gene TRBJ2-3; D is possibly TRBD2 (6 bases). CDR1 and CDR2 from the germline V gene are KGHSH and LQKENI. The CDR3 runs 14 residues. Trimming stripped 3 bases from V and 5 bases from J, with 12 bases between.